This TCR beta chain appears in the sequencing data of a study of blood T cells in healthy people across ages. This clonotype appeared a few times. The CDR3 sequence is 11 residues long. Trimming removed 5 bases from V and 11 bases from J; junction bases left unmatched: 4. Germline-derived CDR1 and CDR2 are SGHTA and FQGNSA. For the second PCR, which ran for roughly 7 to 11 cycles, a sample-barcoded 5' primer and a J-beta primer mix were used. TCRdb reprocessed the 5' RACE reads with MiXCR, giving one entry per CDR3 protein. The table lists fewer than 2 million distinct CDR3 sequences, 39% of them singletons.

The chain is built from TRBV7-2 and TRBJ2-3; 7 nucleotides line up with TRBD1. Sequencing was performed on blood. The TCR was taken from a human donor in good health. CDR3 nucleotides: TGTGCCAGCAGCGGGACAGTAGAGCAGTATTTT. Encoded protein: CASSGTVEQYF.